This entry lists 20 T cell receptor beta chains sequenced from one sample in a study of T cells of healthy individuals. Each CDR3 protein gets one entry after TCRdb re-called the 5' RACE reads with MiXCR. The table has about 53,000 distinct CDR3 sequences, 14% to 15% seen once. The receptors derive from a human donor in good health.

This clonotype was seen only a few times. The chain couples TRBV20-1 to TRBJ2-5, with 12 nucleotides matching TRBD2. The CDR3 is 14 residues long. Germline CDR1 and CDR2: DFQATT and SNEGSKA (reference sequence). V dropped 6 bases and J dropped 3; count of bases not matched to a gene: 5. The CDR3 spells CSALRTSGEETQYF. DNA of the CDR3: TGCAGTGCACTTAGGACTAGCGGGGAAGAGACCCAGTACTTC.

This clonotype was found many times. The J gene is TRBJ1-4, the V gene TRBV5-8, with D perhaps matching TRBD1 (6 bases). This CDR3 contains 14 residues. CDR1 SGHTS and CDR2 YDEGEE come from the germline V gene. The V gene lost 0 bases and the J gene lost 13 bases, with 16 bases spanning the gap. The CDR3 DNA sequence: TGTGCCAGCAGCTTGGGACAGGTGGGGAGTGGACTGTTTTTT. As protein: CASSLGQVGSGLFF.

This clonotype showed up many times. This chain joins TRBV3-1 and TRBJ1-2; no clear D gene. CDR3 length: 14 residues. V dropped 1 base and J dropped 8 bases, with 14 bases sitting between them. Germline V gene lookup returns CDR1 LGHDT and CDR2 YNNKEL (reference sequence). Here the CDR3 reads CASSQGPQARGYTF. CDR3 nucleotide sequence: TGTGCCAGCAGCCAAGGTCCGCAGGCGCGGGGCTACACCTTC.

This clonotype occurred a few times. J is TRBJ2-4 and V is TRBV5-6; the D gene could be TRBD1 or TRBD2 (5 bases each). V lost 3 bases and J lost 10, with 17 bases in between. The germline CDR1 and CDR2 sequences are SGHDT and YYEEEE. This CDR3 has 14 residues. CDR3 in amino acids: CASSSRGREEIQYF. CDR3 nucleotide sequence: TGTGCCAGCAGCTCGAGGGGCAGGGAAGAGATTCAGTACTTC.

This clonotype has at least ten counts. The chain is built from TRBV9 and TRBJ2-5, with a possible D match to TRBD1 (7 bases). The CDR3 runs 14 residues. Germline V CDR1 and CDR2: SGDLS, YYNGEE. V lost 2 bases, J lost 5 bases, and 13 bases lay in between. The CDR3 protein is CASSVRQGGETQYF. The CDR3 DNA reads TGTGCCAGCAGCGTCCGACAGGGAGGCGAGACCCAGTACTTC.

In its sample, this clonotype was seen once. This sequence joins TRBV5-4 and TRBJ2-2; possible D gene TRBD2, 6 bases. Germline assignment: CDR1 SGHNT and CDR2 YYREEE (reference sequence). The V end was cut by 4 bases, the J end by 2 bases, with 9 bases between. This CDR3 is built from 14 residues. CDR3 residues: CASSGGTNTGELFF. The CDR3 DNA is TGTGCCAGCAGCGGAGGGACTAACACCGGGGAGCTGTTTTTT.

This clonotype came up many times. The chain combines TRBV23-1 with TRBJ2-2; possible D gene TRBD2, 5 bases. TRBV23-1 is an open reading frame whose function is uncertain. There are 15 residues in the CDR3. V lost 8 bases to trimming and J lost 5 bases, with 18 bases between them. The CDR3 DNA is TGCGCCAGCTGTTCCGGCTCTCCGGGGACCGGGGAGCTGTTTTTT. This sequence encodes CASCSGSPGTGELFF.

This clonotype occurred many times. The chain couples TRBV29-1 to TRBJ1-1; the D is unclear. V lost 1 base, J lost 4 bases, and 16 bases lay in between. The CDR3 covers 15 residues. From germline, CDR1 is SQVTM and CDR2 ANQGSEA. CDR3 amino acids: CSVEARIGLGTEAFF. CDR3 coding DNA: TGCAGCGTTGAAGCTCGGATCGGGTTAGGCACTGAAGCTTTCTTT.

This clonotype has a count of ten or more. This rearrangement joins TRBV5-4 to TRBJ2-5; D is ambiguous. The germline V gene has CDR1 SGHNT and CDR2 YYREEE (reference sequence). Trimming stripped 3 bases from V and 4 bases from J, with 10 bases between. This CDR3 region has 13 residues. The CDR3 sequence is CASSSSPGETQYF. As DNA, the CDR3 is TGTGCCAGCAGCTCGTCCCCGGGAGAGACCCAGTACTTC.

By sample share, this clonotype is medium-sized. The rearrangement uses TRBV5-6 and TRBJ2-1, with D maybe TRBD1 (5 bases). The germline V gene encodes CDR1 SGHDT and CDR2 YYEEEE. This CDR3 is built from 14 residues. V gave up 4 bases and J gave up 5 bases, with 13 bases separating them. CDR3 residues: CASSPSGHHNEQFF. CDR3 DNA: TGTGCCAGCAGCCCCTCAGGACACCACAATGAGCAGTTCTTC.

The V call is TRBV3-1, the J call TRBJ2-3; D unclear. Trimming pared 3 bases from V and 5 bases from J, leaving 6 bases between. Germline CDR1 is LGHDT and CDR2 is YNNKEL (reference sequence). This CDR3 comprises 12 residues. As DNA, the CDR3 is TGTGCCAGCAGCCAGTTATTAGATACGCAGTATTTT. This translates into CASSQLLDTQYF.

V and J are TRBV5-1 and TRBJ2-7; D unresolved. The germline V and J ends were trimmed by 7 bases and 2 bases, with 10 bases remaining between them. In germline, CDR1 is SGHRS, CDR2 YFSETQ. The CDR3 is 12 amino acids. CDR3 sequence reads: CASRTEAYEQYF. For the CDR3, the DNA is TGCGCCAGCCGGACGGAAGCCTACGAGCAGTACTTC.

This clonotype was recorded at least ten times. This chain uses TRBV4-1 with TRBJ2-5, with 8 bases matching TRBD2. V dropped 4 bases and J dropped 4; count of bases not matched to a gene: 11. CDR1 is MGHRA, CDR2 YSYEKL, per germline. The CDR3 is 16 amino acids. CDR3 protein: CASSRSPGGAGETQYF. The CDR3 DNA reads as TGCGCCAGCAGCCGATCCCCCGGGGGGGCGGGAGAGACCCAGTACTTC.

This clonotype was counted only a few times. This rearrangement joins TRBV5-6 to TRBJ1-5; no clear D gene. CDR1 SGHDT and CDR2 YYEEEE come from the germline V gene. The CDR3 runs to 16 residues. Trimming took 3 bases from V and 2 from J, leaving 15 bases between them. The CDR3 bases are TGTGCCAGCAGCTCTCGGCTTCTGAGGGGCAATCAGCCCCAGCATTTT. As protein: CASSSRLLRGNQPQHF.

This CDR3 reads CASSPGDSYEQYF. DNA for the CDR3: TGTGCCAGCTCACCCGGGGATTCCTACGAGCAGTACTTC. The chain has TRBV18 and TRBJ2-7; a possible D gene is TRBD2 (5 bases). Between the trimmed V and J ends, which lost 3 bases and 1 base, there was a span of 7 bases. The CDR3 runs 13 residues. CDR1 is KGHSH, CDR2 LQKENI, per germline.

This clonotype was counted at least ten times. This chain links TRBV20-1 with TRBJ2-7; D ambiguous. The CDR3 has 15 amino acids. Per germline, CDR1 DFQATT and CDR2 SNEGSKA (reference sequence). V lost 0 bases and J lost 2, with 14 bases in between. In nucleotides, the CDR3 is TGCAGTGCTAGAGATTCCGGTAGCTACGCCTACGAGCAGTACTTC. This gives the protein CSARDSGSYAYEQYF.

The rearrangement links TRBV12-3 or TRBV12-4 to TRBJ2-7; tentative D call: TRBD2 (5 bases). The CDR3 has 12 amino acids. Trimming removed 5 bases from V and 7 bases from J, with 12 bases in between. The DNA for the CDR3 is TGTGCCAGCAGTCCCGGACCGGGAGAGCAGTACTTC. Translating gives CASSPGPGEQYF.

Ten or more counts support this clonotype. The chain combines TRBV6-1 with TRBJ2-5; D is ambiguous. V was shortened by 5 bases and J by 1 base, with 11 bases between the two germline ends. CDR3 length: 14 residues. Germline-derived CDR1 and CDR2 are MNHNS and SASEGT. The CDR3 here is CASSIQVGQETQYF. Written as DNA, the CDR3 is TGTGCCAGCAGTATTCAGGTGGGCCAAGAGACCCAGTACTTC.

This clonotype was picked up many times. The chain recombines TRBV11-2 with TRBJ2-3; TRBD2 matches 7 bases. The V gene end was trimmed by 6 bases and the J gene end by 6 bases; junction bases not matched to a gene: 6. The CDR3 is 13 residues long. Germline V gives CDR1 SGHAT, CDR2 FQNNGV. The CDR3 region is CASRWEGRDTQYF. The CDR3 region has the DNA TGTGCCAGCAGATGGGAGGGGCGCGATACGCAGTATTTT.

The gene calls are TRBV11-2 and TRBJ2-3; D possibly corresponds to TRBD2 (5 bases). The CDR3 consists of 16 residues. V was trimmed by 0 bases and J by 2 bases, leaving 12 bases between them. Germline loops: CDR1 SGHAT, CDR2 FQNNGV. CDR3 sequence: CASSLDERGYTDTQYF. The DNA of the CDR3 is TGTGCCAGCAGCTTAGATGAACGAGGGTACACAGATACGCAGTATTTT.